One and the same sample provided the 6 T cell receptor beta chains below, sequenced in a study of siplizumab effects on memory and regulatory T cells. The assay was immunoSEQ multiplex PCR, and TCRdb's table has in-frame clones only and misses some. The sample contains under 110,000 clones, 80% to 95% of which appear only once. The source material was non-Treg CD4+ T cells sorted from blood. The receptors were gathered from a human donor in good health.

The chain employs TRBV7-6 and TRBJ2-1; D gene uncertain. CDR3 length: 11 residues. Trimming took 5 bases from V and 8 from J, leaving 7 bases between them. The germline V gene encodes CDR1 SGHVS and CDR2 FNYEAQ. The CDR3 DNA reads TGTGCCAGCAGCGAGGACCATGAGCAGTTCTTC. This codes for CASSEDHEQFF.

The chain employs TRBV7-2 and TRBJ2-3; TRBD2 agrees at 12 bases. The CDR3 has 18 amino acids. CDR1 and CDR2 (germline): SGHTA, FQGNSA. With 1 base clipped from V and 2 bases from J, the junction kept 7 bases outside the gene matches. CDR3 in DNA: TGTGCCAGCAGCTTAGGAGCGCTAGCGGGAGGGCCCACAGATACGCAGTATTTT. Amino acids: CASSLGALAGGPTDTQYF. The full variable domain, its missing parts supplied by reference TRBV7-2 and TRBJ2-3, is GAGVSQSPSNKVTEKGKDVELRCDPISGHTALYWYRQSLGQGLEFLIYFQGNSAPDKSGLPSDRFSAERTGGSVSTLTIQRTQQEDSAVYLCASSLGALAGGPTDTQYFGPGTRLTVL.

This clone came up once. The rearrangement links TRBV5-6 to TRBJ2-7; TRBD1 might be the D (5 bases). V was pared by 0 bases and J by 7 bases, with 11 bases between. There are 13 residues in the CDR3. In germline, CDR1 is SGHDT, CDR2 YYEEEE. CDR3: CASSLGPQGEQYF. CDR3 DNA: TGTGCCAGCAGCTTGGGCCCCCAGGGTGAGCAGTACTTC.

DNA of the CDR3: TGCGCCAGCAATGGGATTGCGCCCTCTGGGGCCAACGTCCTGACTTTC. As protein: CASNGIAPSGANVLTF. The rearrangement links TRBV5-1 to TRBJ2-6; no clear D gene. The germline V and J ends were trimmed by 6 bases and 0 bases, with 13 bases remaining between them. Looked up from germline, CDR1 is SGHRS and CDR2 is YFSETQ. The CDR3 runs to 16 residues.

This sequence joins TRBV29-1 and TRBJ2-7; TRBD2 matches at 8 bases. Losses at the gene ends were 7 bases for V and 4 bases for J; bases not matched to a gene: 6. The CDR3 length is 12 residues. Looked up from germline, CDR1 is SQVTM and CDR2 is ANQGSEA. In DNA form, the CDR3 reads TGCAGCGCGGCTGCGGGGGGTTACGAGCAGTACTTC. It yields the protein CSAAAGGYEQYF.

This rearrangement joins TRBV18 to TRBJ2-5; D is unresolved. V lost 2 bases to trimming and J lost 5 bases, with 9 bases between them. In germline, CDR1 is KGHSH, CDR2 LQKENI. This CDR3 spans 13 amino acids. The CDR3 is CASSPRAEETQYF. For the CDR3, the DNA is TGTGCCAGCTCACCAAGGGCTGAGGAGACCCAGTACTTC.